Each of the 16 T cell receptor beta chains below was sequenced from the same sample in a study of cytomegalovirus exposure and HLA in healthy donors. 13 Jbeta primers and 60 Vbeta primers were used for the PCR. Assay: immunoSEQ multiplex PCR; the TCRdb copy retains only in-frame clones and omits some. The table shows about 150,000 clones, with approximately 80% occurring only once. Specimen: PBMCs. Receptors were obtained from a male donor in good health and CMV-seropositive.

On this clone: A read error may produce the germline difference seen at one junction end. The chain couples TRBV7-9 to TRBJ2-7; possible D gene TRBD2, 6 bases. Germline CDR1 SEHNR, CDR2 FQNEAQ (reference sequence). This CDR3 is built from 15 residues. As DNA, the CDR3 is TGTTCCAGCAGCTTAGACGGGAGCCCCTCCTACGAGCAGTACTTC. Protein sequence: CSSSLDGSPSYEQYF.

The rearrangement uses TRBV27 and TRBJ2-7, with 8 bases lining up with TRBD1. Trimming removed 2 bases from V and 4 bases from J; junction bases left unmatched: 7. Looked up from germline, CDR1 is MNHEY and CDR2 is SMNVEV (reference sequence). The CDR3 runs to 15 residues. CDR3 in amino acids: CASSLIGTGQYEQYF. The CDR3 coding sequence is TGTGCCAGCAGTTTAATCGGGACAGGCCAATACGAGCAGTACTTC.

The J gene is TRBJ2-5, the V gene TRBV11-2; 10 bases fit TRBD2. Trimming removed 1 base from V and 5 bases from J; junction bases left unmatched: 4. Germline V gene data show CDR1 as SGHAT and CDR2 as FQNNGV. The CDR3 is 15 amino acids. The CDR3 reads CASSLVAGGRETQYF. DNA of the CDR3: TGTGCCAGCAGCTTAGTAGCGGGAGGTCGGGAGACCCAGTACTTC.

This chain links TRBV30 with TRBJ2-1; a possible D gene is TRBD1 (6 bases). V lost 8 bases to trimming and J lost 8 bases, with 22 bases between them. The CDR3 sequence is 14 residues long. Germline V gene sequence: CDR1 GTSNPN, CDR2 SVGIG (reference sequence). CDR3 amino acids: CAGIGGADSHEQFF. The CDR3, as DNA: TGTGCCGGGATAGGGGGAGCAGATTCGCATGAGCAGTTCTTC.

In DNA form, the CDR3 reads TGTGCCAGCAGCCCGCGGCGGGAGGCCACAGATACGCAGTATTTT. It translates to CASSPRREATDTQYF. The V call is TRBV7-2, the J call TRBJ2-3, with 8 bases lining up with TRBD2. CDR3 length equals 15 residues. The germline V gene encodes CDR1 SGHTA and CDR2 FQGNSA. V was clipped by 5 bases and J by 2 bases; unmatched bases: 6.

This clone was found once. The V and J genes are TRBV4-1 and TRBJ1-1, with a weak D call TRBD1 (6 bases). Germline V lookup: CDR1 MGHRA, CDR2 YSYEKL. This CDR3 is 14 amino acids long. V lost 0 bases, J lost 8 bases, and 13 bases lay in between. Written as DNA, the CDR3 is TGCGCCAGCAGCCAAGACATCAGGGGTACCGAAGCTTTCTTT. Encoded protein: CASSQDIRGTEAFF.

The V gene is TRBV7-9, the J gene TRBJ1-1, with D hard to call. The V end was cut by 4 bases, the J end by 5 bases, with 5 bases between. Germline loops: CDR1 SEHNR, CDR2 FQNEAQ (reference sequence). CDR3 length equals 11 residues. The DNA for the CDR3 is TGTGCCAGCAGCTGGACTACTGAAGCTTTCTTT. This gives the protein CASSWTTEAFF.

The chain joins TRBV7-2 to TRBJ2-1; 8 bases agree with TRBD2. The CDR3 is 11 residues long. V lost 5 bases to trimming and J lost 13 bases; unmatched junction nucleotides: 4. From germline, CDR1 is SGHTA and CDR2 FQGNSA. CDR3 bases: TGTGCCAGCAGCGCAGGGACTAGTCAGTTCTTC. It specifies CASSAGTSQFF. Based on the CDR3 plus reference TRBV7-2 and TRBJ2-1, the full variable domain is GAGVSQSPSNKVTEKGKDVELRCDPISGHTALYWYRQSLGQGLEFLIYFQGNSAPDKSGLPSDRFSAERTGGSVSTLTIQRTQQEDSAVYLCASSAGTSQFFGPGTRLTVL.

This rearrangement joins TRBV10-3 to TRBJ2-7, with TRBD2 matching over 7 bases. V lost 6 bases, J lost 5 bases, and 10 bases stayed unmatched. CDR1 and CDR2 (germline): ENHRY, SYGVKD. This CDR3 spans 14 amino acids. The CDR3 DNA reads as TGTGCCATCAGCCCCCTGGGGGGGAGCGACGAGCAGTACTTC. Its protein product is CAISPLGGSDEQYF.

This chain joins TRBV7-2 and TRBJ2-1; TRBD2 is a possible D gene (6 bases). This CDR3 is 14 amino acids long. The V and J ends lost 5 bases and 5 bases respectively, with 13 bases between them. CDR1 and CDR2 from the germline V gene are SGHTA and FQGNSA. CDR3: CASSANREHNEQFF. The CDR3 coding sequence is TGTGCCAGCAGCGCGAACCGGGAGCACAATGAGCAGTTCTTC.

The rearrangement joins TRBV6-1 to TRBJ2-1; 7 bases are a match to TRBD2. V was pared by 8 bases and J by 9 bases, with 10 bases of the junction left unmatched. Germline-derived CDR1 and CDR2 are MNHNS and SASEGT. This CDR3 spans 13 amino acids. CDR3 coding DNA: TGTGCCAGCGGGTCGGGAGGAGCTGGTGAGCAGTTCTTC. Amino acid sequence: CASGSGGAGEQFF.

This clone appeared a few times. The chain recombines TRBV9 with TRBJ2-1; possibly TRBD1 for D (6 bases). Germline CDR1 SGDLS, CDR2 YYNGEE. V was shortened by 3 bases and J by 4 bases, with 11 bases between the two germline ends. The CDR3 is 14 amino acids. This CDR3 reads CASSAGQPYNEQFF. For the CDR3, the DNA is TGTGCCAGCAGCGCGGGACAACCATACAATGAGCAGTTCTTC.

Concerning this clone: One end of the junction fails to match germline, which may point to a read error. This rearrangement joins TRBV7-9 to TRBJ2-7, with TRBD2 identical over 7 bases. Germline V gene data show CDR1 as SEHNR and CDR2 as FQNEAQ (reference sequence). The CDR3 has 12 amino acids. The CDR3 nucleotides read TGTTCCAGCAGTGAGGGAGGGTACGAGCAGTACTTC. Its protein is CSSSEGGYEQYF.

V gene TRBV4-2 combines with J gene TRBJ2-7; D perhaps matches TRBD2 (5 bases). Trimming removed 0 bases at V and 6 bases at J, with 15 bases between. This CDR3 is built from 15 residues. Germline-derived CDR1 and CDR2 are LGHNA and YNFKEQ. DNA of the CDR3: TGTGCCAGCAGCCAAGATCCACGGCTAGGGAGCGAGCAGTACTTC. Translation gives CASSQDPRLGSEQYF.

This chain connects TRBV28 to TRBJ2-3, with TRBD2 matching 7 bases. V lost 2 bases and J lost 1; bases outside the gene matches: 6. The V gene's germline CDR1 is MDHEN and CDR2 SYDVKM. This CDR3 region has 16 residues. Here the CDR3 DNA reads TGTGCCAGCAGTTTAGTGCGGGGGAGGGGCACAGATACGCAGTATTTT. Amino acid sequence: CASSLVRGRGTDTQYF.

In this sample, this clone turned up a few times. The V and J genes are TRBV5-8 and TRBJ2-1, with TRBD2 matching over 10 bases. J gave up 2 bases and V 4 bases, and 18 bases lay outside the gene matches. The CDR3 extends over 20 amino acids. Germline V gene data show CDR1 as SGHTS and CDR2 as YDEGEE. CDR3: CASSTPGLALSKAPYNEQFF. CDR3 DNA sequence: TGTGCCAGCAGCACCCCGGGACTAGCGTTATCAAAGGCCCCCTACAATGAGCAGTTCTTC.